This T cell receptor beta chain came from a study of T cell responses to AZD1222 COVID-19 vaccine. Findings and limits, study-wide: Rises in breadth and depth of Spike-specific TCRs came after two AZD1222 doses. CD4 TCRs linked to vaccination spanned spike, dominating at 160-218 and 743-854. The study reported that nearly half of spike-specific TCRs target unmutated variant regions.

Analyses pooled second doses at about 4 or about 12 weeks. The CDR3 is made up of 15 amino acids. Trimming at V came to 6 bases and at J to 0 bases, leaving 8 bases not matched to a gene. The germline gives CDR1 MNHEY, CDR2 SMNVEV (reference sequence). In regard to this clone: Its specificity is unknown.

Generated by immunoSEQ multiplex PCR, the TCRdb table keeps only in-frame clones and is missing some. The sample has some 100,000 clones; around 90% are singletons. The receptor was isolated from an adult who received the AZD1222 COVID-19 vaccine. The sequences come from peripheral blood, collected 28 days after the second AZD1222 dose. J is TRBJ2-7 and V is TRBV27, with 7 nucleotides matching TRBD1. This chain's CDR3 is CASRKTGPSSYEQYF. The DNA for the CDR3 is TGTGCCAGCAGGAAGACAGGGCCAAGCTCCTACGAGCAGTACTTC.